This T cell receptor beta chain was retrieved from a study of blood T cell repertoires in COVID-19 (dated by TCRdb to about 2020). Broadly, across the study: The collaborator samples originated in the United States, Italy and Spain and spanned the acute and convalescent phases of COVID-19. The material from the prospective study consisted of cDNA or gDNA derived from T cells, B-cell-depleted T cells, or PBMCs. Subjects who had been exposed to COVID-19, were actively infected with it, or had recovered from it provided the deeply sampled blood TCRbeta repertoires that made up the dataset. The repertoires were made available in a free public database intended to serve as a resource for research on the immune response to SARS-CoV-2. The samples were drawn from two sources: the first 160 participants of the ongoing ImmuneRACE study, and 1,000 to 1,500 subjects contributed by 6 global collaborators. The sample metadata nearly always contained a de-identified subject ID, COVID-19 status, age in years and sex. Where available, HLA class I and class II types were taken from metadata supplied by the sample provider and were not determined by assay-based typing.

Collaborating institutions collected whole blood in K2EDTA tubes following their own protocols. For TCRbeta analysis, collaborators shipped samples as frozen whole blood, isolated PBMCs, or DNA extracted from either of those sample types. What the study reported, not specific to this receptor: The amount of clinical and demographic metadata varied by source and participant and was provided uncurated.

For this clone: The antigen this receptor binds is unknown. No base quality values were provided; no much bigger clone lies one nucleotide off.

TCRbeta CDR3 regions were amplified from genomic DNA using the immunoSEQ Assay, a bias-controlled multiplex PCR. The original methods were these. The number of nucleated cells in each sample was estimated from the amplification of reference gene primers within the assay. To quantify the absolute abundance of each unique TCRbeta CDR3 rearrangement, sequence reads were collapsed and filtered. For each sample, productive Simpson clonality was calculated as the square root of Simpson's diversity index across productive rearrangements. In TCRdb, the immuneACCESS table is reduced to in-frame sequences with V and J assigned. These tables do not hold every clone; where another copy was compared, an unresolved V gene accounts for under half, and the others remain unexplained. The V and J calls and clone size are taken from that table; D and trimming were inferred from the DNA. This sample gives tens of thousands of clones in total; more than 80% of them show up just once. 15% to 20% of the sample is held by the ten biggest clonotypes.

Spanning cysteine to phenylalanine, the CDR3 consists of 16 amino acids. The sequence is cut down to CDR3 DNA, 48 bases in frame from base 1. For this chain, trimming is 5 bases at the V end and 0 bases at the J end, and the number of junction bases without a gene match is 8. In the germline V gene, CDR1 corresponds to SGHRS and CDR2 to YFSETQ. The sequence is built from TRBV5-1 and TRBJ2-1; 7 bases in the middle match TRBD1. The sequence was obtained from an older woman with acute or convalescent COVID-19. What was sequenced was peripheral blood. CDR3 protein: CASRGGDVLSYNEQFF. The sequenced DNA is TGCGCCAGCAGAGGGGGCGACGTCCTCTCCTACAATGAGCAGTTCTTC.